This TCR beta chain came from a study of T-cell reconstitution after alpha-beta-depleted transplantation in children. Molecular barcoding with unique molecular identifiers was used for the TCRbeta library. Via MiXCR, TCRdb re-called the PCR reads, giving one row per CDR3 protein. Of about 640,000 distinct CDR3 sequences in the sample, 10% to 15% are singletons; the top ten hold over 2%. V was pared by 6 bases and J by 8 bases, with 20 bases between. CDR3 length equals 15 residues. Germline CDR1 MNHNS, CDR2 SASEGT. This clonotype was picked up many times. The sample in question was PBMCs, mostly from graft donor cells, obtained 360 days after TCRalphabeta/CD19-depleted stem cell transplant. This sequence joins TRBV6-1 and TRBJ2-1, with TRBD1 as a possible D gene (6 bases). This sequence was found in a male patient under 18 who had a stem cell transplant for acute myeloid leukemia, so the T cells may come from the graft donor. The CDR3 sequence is CASSTPGHPPYEQFF. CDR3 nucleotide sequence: TGTGCCAGCAGCACACCGGGACATCCACCCTATGAGCAGTTCTTC.